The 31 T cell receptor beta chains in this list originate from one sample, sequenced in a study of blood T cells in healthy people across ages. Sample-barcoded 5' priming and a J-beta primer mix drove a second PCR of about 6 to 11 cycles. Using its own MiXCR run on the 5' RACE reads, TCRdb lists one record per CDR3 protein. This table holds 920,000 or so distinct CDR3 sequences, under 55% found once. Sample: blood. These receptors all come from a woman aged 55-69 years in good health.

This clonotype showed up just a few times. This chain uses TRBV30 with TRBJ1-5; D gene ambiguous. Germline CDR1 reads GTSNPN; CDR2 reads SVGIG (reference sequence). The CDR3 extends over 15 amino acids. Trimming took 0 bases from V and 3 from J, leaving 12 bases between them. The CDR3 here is CAWSVGNTHNQPQHF. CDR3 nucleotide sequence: TGTGCCTGGAGTGTGGGCAACACACACAATCAGCCCCAGCATTTT.

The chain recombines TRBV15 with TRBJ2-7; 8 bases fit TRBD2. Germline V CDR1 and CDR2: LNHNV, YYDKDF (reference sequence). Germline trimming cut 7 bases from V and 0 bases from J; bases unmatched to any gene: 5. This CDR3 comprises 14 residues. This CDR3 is CATKQLAVSYEQYF. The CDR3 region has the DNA TGTGCCACCAAGCAACTAGCGGTCTCCTACGAGCAGTACTTC.

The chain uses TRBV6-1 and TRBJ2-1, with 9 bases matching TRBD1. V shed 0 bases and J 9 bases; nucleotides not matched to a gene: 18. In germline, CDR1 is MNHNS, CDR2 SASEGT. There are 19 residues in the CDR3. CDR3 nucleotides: TGTGCCAGCAGTGAAGCGCTTCAGCCGGGACAGGGACGATTCAGTGAGCAGTTCTTC. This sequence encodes CASSEALQPGQGRFSEQFF.

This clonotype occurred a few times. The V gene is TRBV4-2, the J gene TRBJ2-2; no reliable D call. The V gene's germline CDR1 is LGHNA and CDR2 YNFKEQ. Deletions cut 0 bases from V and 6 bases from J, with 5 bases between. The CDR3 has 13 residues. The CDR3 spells CASSQEAPGELFF. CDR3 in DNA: TGTGCCAGCAGCCAAGAAGCCCCCGGGGAGCTGTTTTTT.

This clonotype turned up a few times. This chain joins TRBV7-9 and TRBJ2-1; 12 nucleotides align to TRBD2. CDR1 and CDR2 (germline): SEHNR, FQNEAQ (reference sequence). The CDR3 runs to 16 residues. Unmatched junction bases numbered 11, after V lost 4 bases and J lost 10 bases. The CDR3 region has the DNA TGTGCCAGCAGCTCGTCCTTAGGGACTAGCGGGTTCGAGCAGTTCTTC. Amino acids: CASSSSLGTSGFEQFF.

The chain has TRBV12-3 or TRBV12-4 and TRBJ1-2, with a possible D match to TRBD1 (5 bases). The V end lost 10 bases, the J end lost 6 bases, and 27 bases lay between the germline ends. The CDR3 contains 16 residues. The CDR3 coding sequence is TGTGCCACCCGAGGTCTTAGCGGGACGGCCGAACATGGCTACACCTTC. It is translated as CATRGLSGTAEHGYTF.

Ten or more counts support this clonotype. The CDR3 DNA reads as TGCAGTGCTACCCAACCGGAAACTAGCACAGATACGCAGTATTTT. Encoded protein: CSATQPETSTDTQYF. The chain combines TRBV20-1 with TRBJ2-3, with no clear D. There are 15 residues in the CDR3. V gave up 4 bases and J gave up 0 bases, with 14 bases separating them. CDR1 and CDR2 (germline): DFQATT, SNEGSKA (reference sequence).

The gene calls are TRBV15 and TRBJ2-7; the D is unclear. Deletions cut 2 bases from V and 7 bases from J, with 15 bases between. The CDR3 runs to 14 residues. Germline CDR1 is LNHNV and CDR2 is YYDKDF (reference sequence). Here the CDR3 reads CATSRPDTHNEQYF. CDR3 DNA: TGTGCCACCAGCAGACCCGACACCCACAATGAGCAGTACTTC.

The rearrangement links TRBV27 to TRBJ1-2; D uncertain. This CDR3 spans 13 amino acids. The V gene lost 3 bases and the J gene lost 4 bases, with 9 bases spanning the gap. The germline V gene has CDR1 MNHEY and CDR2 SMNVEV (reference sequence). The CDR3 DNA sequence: TGTGCCAGCAGTTTCGGGGTAGGCTATGGCTACACCTTC. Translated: CASSFGVGYGYTF.

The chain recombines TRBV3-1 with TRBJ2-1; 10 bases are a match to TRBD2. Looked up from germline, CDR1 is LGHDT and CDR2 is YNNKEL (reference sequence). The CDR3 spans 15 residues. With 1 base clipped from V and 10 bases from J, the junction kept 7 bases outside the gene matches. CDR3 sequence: CASSQVAGGPVEQFF. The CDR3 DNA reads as TGTGCCAGCAGCCAAGTAGCGGGAGGCCCCGTAGAGCAGTTCTTC.

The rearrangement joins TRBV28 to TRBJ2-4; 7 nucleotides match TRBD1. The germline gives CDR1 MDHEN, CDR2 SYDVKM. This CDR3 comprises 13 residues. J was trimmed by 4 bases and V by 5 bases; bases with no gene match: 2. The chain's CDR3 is CASSGDSKNIQYF. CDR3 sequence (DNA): TGTGCCAGCAGTGGGGACAGTAAAAACATTCAGTACTTC.

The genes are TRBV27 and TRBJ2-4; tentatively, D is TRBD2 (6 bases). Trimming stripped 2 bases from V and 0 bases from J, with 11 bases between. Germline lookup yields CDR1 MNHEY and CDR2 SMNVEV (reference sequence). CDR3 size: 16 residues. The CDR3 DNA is TGTGCCAGCAGTTTAGGCATGGGGGGAGCCAAAAACATTCAGTACTTC. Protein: CASSLGMGGAKNIQYF.

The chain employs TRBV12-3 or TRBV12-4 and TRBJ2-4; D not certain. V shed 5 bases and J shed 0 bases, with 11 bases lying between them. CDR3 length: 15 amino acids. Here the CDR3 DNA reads TGTGCCAGCAGTCTGTCCCGGATAGCCAAAAACATTCAGTACTTC. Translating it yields CASSLSRIAKNIQYF.

DNA of the CDR3: TGTGCCAGCAGCAAAGAGGAGCCACCTACAAACATTCAGTACTTC. Translation gives CASSKEEPPTNIQYF. The chain recombines TRBV21-1 with TRBJ2-4. TRBV21-1 is flagged as a pseudogene. The CDR3 runs to 15 residues.

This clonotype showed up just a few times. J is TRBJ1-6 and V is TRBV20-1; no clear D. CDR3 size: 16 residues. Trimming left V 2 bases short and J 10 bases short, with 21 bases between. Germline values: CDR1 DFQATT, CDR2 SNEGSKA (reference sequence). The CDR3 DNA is TGCAGTGCTAGACCTTCTTTCCAGGAGCTAGGATCACCCCTCCACTTT. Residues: CSARPSFQELGSPLHF.

The CDR3 here is CASSGGPGGLNQPQHF. The CDR3 DNA sequence: TGTGCCAGTAGTGGAGGGCCGGGGGGGCTCAATCAGCCCCAGCATTTT. This chain uses TRBV19 with TRBJ1-5; maybe TRBD1 (6 bases). The CDR3 is 16 amino acids. Trimming removed 5 bases from V and 3 bases from J, with 17 bases in between. CDR1 and CDR2 (germline): LNHDA, SQIVND (reference sequence).

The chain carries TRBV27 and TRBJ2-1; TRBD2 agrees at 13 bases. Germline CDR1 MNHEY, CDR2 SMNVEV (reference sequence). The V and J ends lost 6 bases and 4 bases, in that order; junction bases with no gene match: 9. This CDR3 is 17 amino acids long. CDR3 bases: TGTGCCAGCAGCCCGACTCGGACTAGCGGGAGTTACAATGAGCAGTTCTTC. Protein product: CASSPTRTSGSYNEQFF.

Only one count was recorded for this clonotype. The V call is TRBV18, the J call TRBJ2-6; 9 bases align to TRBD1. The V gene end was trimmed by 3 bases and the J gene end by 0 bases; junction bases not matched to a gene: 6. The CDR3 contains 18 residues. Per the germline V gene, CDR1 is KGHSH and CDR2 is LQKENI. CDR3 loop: CASSPTGGSSSGANVLTF. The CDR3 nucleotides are TGTGCCAGCTCACCGACAGGGGGGAGTAGCTCTGGGGCCAACGTCCTGACTTTC.

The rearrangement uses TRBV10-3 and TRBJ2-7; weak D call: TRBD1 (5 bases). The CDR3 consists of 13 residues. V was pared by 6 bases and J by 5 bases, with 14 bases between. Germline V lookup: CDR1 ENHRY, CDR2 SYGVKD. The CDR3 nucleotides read TGTGCCATCAGCCCGCACGGCAGGGACGAGCAGTACTTC. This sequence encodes CAISPHGRDEQYF.

CDR3 in amino acids: CASTCRENIQYF. The CDR3 DNA is TGTGCCAGCACTTGCAGGGAAAACATTCAGTACTTC. The V and J genes are TRBV27 and TRBJ2-4, with D maybe TRBD1 (5 bases). Trimming stripped 7 bases from V and 5 bases from J, with 9 bases between. Germline CDR1 is MNHEY and CDR2 is SMNVEV (reference sequence). CDR3 length equals 12 residues.

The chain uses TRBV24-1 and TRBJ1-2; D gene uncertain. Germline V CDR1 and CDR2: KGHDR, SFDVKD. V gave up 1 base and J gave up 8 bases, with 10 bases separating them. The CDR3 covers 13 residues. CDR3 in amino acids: CATSDFAGIGYTF. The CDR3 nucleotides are TGTGCCACCAGTGATTTTGCAGGTATCGGCTACACCTTC.

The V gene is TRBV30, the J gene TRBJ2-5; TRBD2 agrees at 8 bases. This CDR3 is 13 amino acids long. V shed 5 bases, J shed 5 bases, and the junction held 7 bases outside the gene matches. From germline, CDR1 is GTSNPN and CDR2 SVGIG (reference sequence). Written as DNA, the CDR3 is TGTGCCTGGGCGTACGGGGGGGCTGAGACCCAGTACTTC. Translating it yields CAWAYGGAETQYF.

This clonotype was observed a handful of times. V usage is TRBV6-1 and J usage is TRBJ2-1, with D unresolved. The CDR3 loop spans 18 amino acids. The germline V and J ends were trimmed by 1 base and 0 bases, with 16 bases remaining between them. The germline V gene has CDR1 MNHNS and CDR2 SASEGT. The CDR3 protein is CASSEGGYGGASYNEQFF. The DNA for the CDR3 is TGTGCCAGCAGTGAAGGGGGTTACGGTGGCGCCTCCTACAATGAGCAGTTCTTC.

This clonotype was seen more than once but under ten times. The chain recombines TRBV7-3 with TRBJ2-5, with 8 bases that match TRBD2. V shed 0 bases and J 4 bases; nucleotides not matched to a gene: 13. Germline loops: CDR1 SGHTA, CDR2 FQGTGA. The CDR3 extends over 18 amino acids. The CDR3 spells CASSLTPWTSKAAETQYF. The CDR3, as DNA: TGTGCCAGCAGCTTAACCCCTTGGACTAGCAAGGCCGCAGAGACCCAGTACTTC.

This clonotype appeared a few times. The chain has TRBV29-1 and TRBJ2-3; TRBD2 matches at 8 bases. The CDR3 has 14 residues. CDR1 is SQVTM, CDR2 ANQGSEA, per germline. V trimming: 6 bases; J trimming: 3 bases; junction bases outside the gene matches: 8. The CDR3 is CSVGLSGRTDTQYF. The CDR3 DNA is TGCAGCGTAGGACTAAGCGGGAGAACAGATACGCAGTATTTT.

The CDR3 spells CATRGQGTDTQYF. The CDR3 nucleotides read TGTGCCACCAGAGGACAGGGGACAGATACGCAGTATTTT. The J gene is TRBJ2-3, the V gene TRBV24-1; TRBD1 matches at 9 bases. V trimming: 7 bases; J trimming: 3 bases; junction bases outside the gene matches: 1. This CDR3 contains 13 residues. Germline V gene data show CDR1 as KGHDR and CDR2 as SFDVKD.

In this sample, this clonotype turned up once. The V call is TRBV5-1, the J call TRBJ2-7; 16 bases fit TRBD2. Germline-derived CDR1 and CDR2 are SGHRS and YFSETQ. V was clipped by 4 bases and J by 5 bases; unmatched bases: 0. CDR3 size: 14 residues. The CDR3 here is CASSGTSGRDEQYF. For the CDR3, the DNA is TGCGCCAGCAGCGGGACTAGCGGGAGGGACGAGCAGTACTTC. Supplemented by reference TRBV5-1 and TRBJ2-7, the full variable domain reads KAGVTQTPRYLIKTRGQQVTLSCSPISGHRSVSWYQQTPGQGLQFLFEYFSETQRNKGNFPGRFSGRQFSNSRSEMNVSTLELGDSALYLCASSGTSGRDEQYFGPGTRLTVT.

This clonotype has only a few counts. CDR3 coding DNA: TGTGCCAGCAGCCCCCATATTAGGGCAGATACGCAGTATTTT. This gives the protein CASSPHIRADTQYF. V usage is TRBV9 and J usage is TRBJ2-3; D call uncertain. Per germline, CDR1 SGDLS and CDR2 YYNGEE. CDR3 length: 14 residues. V was clipped by 4 bases and J by 4 bases, with 13 bases between them.

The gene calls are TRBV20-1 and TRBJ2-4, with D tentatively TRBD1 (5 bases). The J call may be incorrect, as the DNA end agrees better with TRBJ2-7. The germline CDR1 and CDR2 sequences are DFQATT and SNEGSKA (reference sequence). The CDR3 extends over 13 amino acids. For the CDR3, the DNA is TGCAGTGCCACTCCCGACAGTCCCTACGAGCAGTACTTC. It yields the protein CSATPDSPYEQYF.

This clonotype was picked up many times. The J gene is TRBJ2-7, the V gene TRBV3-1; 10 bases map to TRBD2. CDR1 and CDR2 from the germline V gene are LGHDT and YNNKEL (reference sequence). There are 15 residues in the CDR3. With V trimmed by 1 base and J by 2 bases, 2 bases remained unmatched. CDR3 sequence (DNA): TGTGCCAGCAGCCAAGGACTAGCGGGCACCTACGAGCAGTACTTC. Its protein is CASSQGLAGTYEQYF.

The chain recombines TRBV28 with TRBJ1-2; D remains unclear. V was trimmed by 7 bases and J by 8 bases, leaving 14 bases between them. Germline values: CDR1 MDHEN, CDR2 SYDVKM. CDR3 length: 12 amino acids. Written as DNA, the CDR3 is TGTGCCAGCACAGGAGGGTCCAGCGGCTACACCTTC. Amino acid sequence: CASTGGSSGYTF.